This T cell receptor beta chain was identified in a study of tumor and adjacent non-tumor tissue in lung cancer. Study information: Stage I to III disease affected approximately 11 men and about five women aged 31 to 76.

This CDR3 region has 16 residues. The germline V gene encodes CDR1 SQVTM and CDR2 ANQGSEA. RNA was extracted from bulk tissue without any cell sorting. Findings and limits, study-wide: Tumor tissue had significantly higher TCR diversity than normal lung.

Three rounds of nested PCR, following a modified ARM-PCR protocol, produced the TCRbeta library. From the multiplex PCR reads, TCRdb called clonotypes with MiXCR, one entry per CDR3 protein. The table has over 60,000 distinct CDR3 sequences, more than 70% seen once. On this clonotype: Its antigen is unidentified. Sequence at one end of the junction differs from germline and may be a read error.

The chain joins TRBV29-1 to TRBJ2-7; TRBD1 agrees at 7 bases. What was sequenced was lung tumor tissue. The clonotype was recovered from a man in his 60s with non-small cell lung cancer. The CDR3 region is CSLEESHGTASYDQYF. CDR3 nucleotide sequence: TGCAGCCTTGAAGAGTCCCACGGGACAGCTTCCTACGACCAGTACTTC.